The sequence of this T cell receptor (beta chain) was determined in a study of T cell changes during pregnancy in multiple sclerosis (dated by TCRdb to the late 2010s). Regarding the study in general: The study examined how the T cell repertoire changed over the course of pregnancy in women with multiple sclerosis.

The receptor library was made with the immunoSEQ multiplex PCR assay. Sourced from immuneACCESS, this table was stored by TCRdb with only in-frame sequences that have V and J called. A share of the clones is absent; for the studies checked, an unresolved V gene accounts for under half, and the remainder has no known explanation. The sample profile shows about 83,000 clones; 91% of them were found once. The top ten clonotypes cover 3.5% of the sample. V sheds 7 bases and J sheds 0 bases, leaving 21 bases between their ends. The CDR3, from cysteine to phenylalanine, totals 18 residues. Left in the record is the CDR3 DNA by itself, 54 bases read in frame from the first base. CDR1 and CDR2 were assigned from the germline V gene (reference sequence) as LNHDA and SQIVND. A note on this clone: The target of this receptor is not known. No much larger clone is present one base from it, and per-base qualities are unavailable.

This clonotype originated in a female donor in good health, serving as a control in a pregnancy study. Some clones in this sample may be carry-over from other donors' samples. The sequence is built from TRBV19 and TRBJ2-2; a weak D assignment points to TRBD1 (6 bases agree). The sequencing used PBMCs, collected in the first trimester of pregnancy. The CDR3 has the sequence CASITRDTLRSNTGELFF. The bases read TGTGCCAGTATAACCCGGGACACCCTACGTTCGAACACCGGGGAGCTGTTTTTT.